This T cell receptor (beta chain) comes out of a study of shared clonotypes between healthy human individuals. At the level of the study: The study drew on a couple of women and three men aged 18 to 49 as donors. Study outcomes and limitations: Sequencing of the sorted subsets was shown by rarefaction to be incomplete despite large depth. It was expected that sequencing depth would affect clonotype sharing among donors.

With respect to this clone: Antigen: not known.

Clones were sequenced by immunoSEQ multiplex PCR, and TCRdb holds only the in-frame ones, with some missing. The table shows hundreds of thousands of clones, with around 92% occurring only once. Per germline, CDR1 SGHVS and CDR2 FQNEAQ. V lost 3 bases and J lost 2, with 16 bases in between. The CDR3 consists of 16 residues. Positive CCR7 selection of CD45RO-negative cells yielded the naive CD8 cells, and terminally differentiated effector memory CD45RA+ cells were excluded. The chain is built from TRBV7-8 and TRBJ1-2; unclear D gene. Input material: naive CD8+ T cells sorted from blood. The receptor comes from a man in his thirties or forties in good health. The CDR3 nucleotides are TGTGCCAGCAGCTTTTTCTCTGATTCCGCAAACTATGGCTACACCTTC. It translates to CASSFFSDSANYGYTF. Using reference TRBV7-8 and TRBJ1-2 for the parts outside the CDR3, the full variable domain is GAGVSQSPRYKVAKRGQDVALRCDPISGHVSLFWYQQALGQGPEFLTYFQNEAQLDKSGLPSDRFFAERPEGSVSTLKIQRTQQEDSAVYLCASSFFSDSANYGYTFGSGTRLTVV.